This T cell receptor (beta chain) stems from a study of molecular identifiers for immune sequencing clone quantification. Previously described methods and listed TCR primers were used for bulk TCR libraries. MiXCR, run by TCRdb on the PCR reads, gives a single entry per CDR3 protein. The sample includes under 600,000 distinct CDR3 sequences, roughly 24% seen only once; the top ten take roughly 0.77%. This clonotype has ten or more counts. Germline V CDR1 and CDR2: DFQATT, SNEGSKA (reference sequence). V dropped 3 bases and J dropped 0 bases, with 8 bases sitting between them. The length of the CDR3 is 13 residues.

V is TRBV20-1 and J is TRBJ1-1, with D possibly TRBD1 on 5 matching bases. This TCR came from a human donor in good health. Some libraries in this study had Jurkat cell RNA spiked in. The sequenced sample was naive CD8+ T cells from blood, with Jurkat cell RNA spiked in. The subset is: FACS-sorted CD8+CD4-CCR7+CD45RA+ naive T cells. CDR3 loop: CSARAGMNTEAFF. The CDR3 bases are TGCAGTGCTAGGGCAGGGATGAACACTGAAGCTTTCTTT.